These T cell receptor beta chains were read from a single sample in a study of shared clonotypes between healthy human individuals. This table comes from immunoSEQ multiplex PCR, and its TCRdb copy is limited to in-frame clones, with some not included. This sample has about 1.1 million clones, with more than 75% found just once. What was sequenced was memory CD4+ T cells from PBMCs. These receptors all stem from a young man in good health. Some clones in this sample may be carry-over from other donors' samples. Each CDR3 is given with its conserved first and last residue. A D gene is named only where the DNA matches it firmly. Some rows mark clone size as missing; the rest say once, few, many or name a class of expanded clone.

d_gene	v_gene	j_gene	abundance	len	CDR3aa	CDR3nt
TRBD1	TRBV11-2	TRBJ2-3	.	12	CASSARDSPQYF	TGTGCCAGCAGCGCCCGGGACAGCCCGCAGTATTTT
.	TRBV7-2	TRBJ1-5	.	14	CASSPDRGNQPQHF	TGTGCCAGCAGCCCTGACCGGGGCAATCAGCCCCAGCATTTT
.	TRBV29-1	TRBJ2-7	.	15	CSVHVWGEEGYEQYF	TGCAGCGTTCACGTGTGGGGGGAGGAGGGCTACGAGCAGTACTTC
.	TRBV10-3	TRBJ2-1	.	15	CAISESPGLYNEQFF	TGTGCCATCAGTGAGTCCCCGGGACTGTACAATGAGCAGTTCTTC
.	TRBV25-1	TRBJ2-1	once	11	CASSDRDRRFF	TGTGCCAGCAGTGACCGGGACCGTCGGTTCTTC
.	TRBV18	TRBJ2-1	.	14	CASSPAGADRGQFF	TGTGCCAGCTCACCGGCCGGCGCGGACCGGGGGCAGTTCTTC
TRBD2	TRBV18	TRBJ2-5	.	15	CASSPGTSGRETQYF	TGTGCCAGCTCACCCGGGACTAGCGGAAGGGAGACCCAGTACTTC
TRBD1	TRBV7-2	TRBJ1-1	.	15	CASSLGVQGGAEAFF	TGTGCCAGCAGCTTAGGAGTGCAGGGGGGGGCTGAAGCTTTCTTT
.	TRBV7-3	TRBJ1-1	few	16	CASSRMGPGVGTEAFF	TGTGCCAGCAGCCGAATGGGTCCGGGGGTGGGCACTGAAGCTTTCTTT
TRBD1	TRBV5-6	TRBJ2-7	.	16	CASSLRRTGDLNEQYF	TGTGCCAGCAGCTTGCGACGGACAGGGGATCTAAACGAGCAGTACTTC
.	TRBV4-2	TRBJ2-2	.	17	CASSQVAAGTNTGELFF	TGTGCCAGCAGCCAAGTAGCTGCGGGAACGAACACCGGGGAGCTGTTTTTT
.	TRBV2	TRBJ1-5	.	13	CASSERAGQPQHF	TGTGCCAGCAGTGAAAGGGCGGGGCAGCCCCAGCATTTT
.	TRBV5-8	TRBJ1-2	few	14	CASSLLGQNYGYTF	TGTGCCAGCAGCTTGTTAGGACAGAACTATGGCTACACCTTC
.	TRBV30	TRBJ2-5	.	14	CAWSVRRGMETQYF	TGTGCCTGGAGTGTGAGACGGGGTATGGAGACCCAGTACTTC
TRBD1	TRBV28	TRBJ1-3	.	15	CASSRTGASGNTIYF	TGTGCCAGCAGTCGGACAGGGGCATCCGGAAACACCATATATTTT
.	TRBV29-1	TRBJ2-1	once	13	CSVVPDAYNEQFF	TGCAGCGTTGTTCCGGACGCCTACAATGAGCAGTTCTTC
TRBD1	TRBV27	TRBJ2-3	.	17	CASSLSAGTGAADTQYF	TGTGCCAGCAGTTTATCAGCCGGGACAGGGGCGGCAGATACGCAGTATTTT
TRBD1	TRBV7-3	TRBJ2-5	.	15	CASSTGTATQETQYF	TGTGCCAGCAGCACCGGGACAGCGACCCAAGAGACCCAGTACTTC
.	TRBV4-1	TRBJ1-5	.	20	CASSQDYGDTFFPLIRPQHF	TGCGCCAGCAGCCAAGATTACGGGGACACATTTTTCCCTCTTATCAGGCCCCAGCATTTT
.	TRBV28	TRBJ2-7	.	14	CASSSSSGVYEQYF	TGTGCCAGCAGTTCGTCGTCAGGGGTCTACGAGCAGTACTTC
.	TRBV6-5	TRBJ2-5	.	13	CASNRAVGEAQYF	TGTGCCAGCAATAGGGCAGTAGGGGAGGCCCAGTACTTC
.	TRBV29-1	TRBJ1-2	.	14	CSVEGRGAAYGYTF	TGCAGCGTTGAAGGTCGGGGGGCTGCCTATGGCTACACCTTC
.	TRBV6-1	TRBJ1-1	few	13	CASSENQGTEAFF	TGTGCCAGCAGTGAAAACCAGGGCACTGAAGCTTTCTTT
.	TRBV28	TRBJ1-2	many	14	CASSPLWSLRRYTF	TGTGCCAGCAGTCCCCTATGGTCCCTCAGGCGCTACACCTTC
.	TRBV7-9	TRBJ1-2	.	12	CASSPRAERGTF	TGTGCCAGCAGCCCCCGGGCCGAGAGGGGCACCTTC
.	TRBV12-2	TRBJ1-1	.	18	CASPLKRGTGGAGTEAFF	TGTGCAAGTCCCCTAAAGAGGGGGACAGGGGGCGCGGGCACTGAAGCTTTCTTT
TRBD1	TRBV7-8	TRBJ1-2	.	13	CASSLGDREDYTF	TGTGCCAGCAGCTTAGGGGACAGGGAGGACTACACCTTC
TRBD1	TRBV29-1	TRBJ2-1	.	12	CSVFSHRDSWFF	TGCAGCGTTTTCTCTCACCGGGACAGCTGGTTCTTC
.	TRBV15	TRBJ1-4	.	15	CATRNDRAGNEKLFF	TGTGCCACCAGAAATGACCGCGCAGGAAATGAAAAACTGTTTTTT
TRBD1	TRBV28	TRBJ1-2	.	14	CASSYPRDSYGYTF	TGTGCCAGCAGTTACCCCCGGGACAGCTATGGCTACACCTTC
TRBD1	TRBV28	TRBJ2-1	.	15	CASSAWTGAYNEQFF	TGTGCCAGCAGTGCGTGGACAGGGGCCTACAATGAGCAGTTCTTC
TRBD1	TRBV15	TRBJ1-5	once	17	CATSRETQGANNQPQHF	TGTGCCACCAGCAGAGAAACCCAGGGGGCAAACAATCAGCCCCAGCATTTT
.	TRBV5-1	TRBJ2-1	.	15	CASSLDGRPRNEQFF	TGCGCCAGCAGCTTGGACGGGAGACCCCGAAATGAGCAGTTCTTC
.	TRBV5-1	TRBJ1-5	.	13	CASSWTVNQPQHF	TGCGCCAGCAGCTGGACAGTCAATCAGCCCCAGCATTTT
.	TRBV5-4	TRBJ2-7	.	13	CASSPGTVDEQYF	TGTGCCAGCAGCCCCGGGACTGTTGACGAGCAGTACTTC
.	TRBV6-1	TRBJ2-5	.	11	CASRDVETQYF	TGTGCCAGCCGGGACGTAGAGACCCAGTACTTC
TRBD1	TRBV2	TRBJ1-2	few	15	CASSAQTGGAGGYTF	TGTGCCAGCAGTGCCCAGACAGGGGGTGCAGGTGGCTACACCTTC
.	TRBV4-1	TRBJ1-6	few	15	CASSQDKLIDSPLHF	TGCGCCAGCAGCCAAGATAAGTTAATAGATTCACCCCTCCACTTT
.	TRBV5-1	TRBJ2-3	.	16	CASSLVVGAAPDTQYF	TGCGCCAGCAGCTTGGTTGTGGGGGCAGCCCCAGATACGCAGTATTTT
.	TRBV10-3	TRBJ2-1	.	17	CAISKQGTGLSGNEQFF	TGTGCCATCAGTAAACAGGGCACCGGTCTCTCCGGCAATGAGCAGTTCTTC
.	TRBV30	TRBJ2-5	few	11	CAWSLGETQYF	TGTGCCTGGAGTCTCGGAGAGACCCAGTACTTC
.	TRBV6-6	TRBJ2-2	.	15	CASSTTQFGAGELFF	TGTGCCAGCAGTACCACCCAATTCGGGGCCGGGGAGCTGTTTTTT
.	TRBV5-4	TRBJ2-6	.	16	CASSAATVSSANVLTF	TGTGCCAGCAGCGCGGCGACGGTGTCGTCGGCCAACGTCCTGACTTTC
.	TRBV6-1	TRBJ1-2	.	13	CASRLETAFGYTF	TGTGCCAGCAGGCTAGAGACAGCCTTTGGCTACACCTTC
TRBD1	TRBV5-8	TRBJ2-6	.	15	CASRTTGSGANVLTF	TGTGCCAGCAGAACGACAGGGTCCGGGGCCAACGTCCTGACTTTC
.	TRBV7-2	TRBJ2-6	.	17	CASSLSHATSGANVLTF	TGTGCCAGCAGCTTATCACACGCAACCTCTGGGGCCAACGTCCTGACTTTC
TRBD1	TRBV4-2	TRBJ2-2	.	17	CASSQRNTGGSTGELFF	TGTGCCAGCAGCCAGCGTAATACAGGGGGCAGCACCGGGGAGCTGTTTTTT
.	TRBV2	TRBJ2-3	.	13	CASSDERGDTQYF	TGTGCCAGCAGTGATGAACGGGGGGATACGCAGTATTTT
TRBD1	TRBV19	TRBJ1-4	.	13	CATRTGPGEKLFF	TGTGCCACCAGGACAGGTCCGGGTGAAAAACTGTTTTTT
.	TRBV5-1	TRBJ1-1	.	17	CASSFDANARGATEAFF	TGCGCCAGCAGCTTCGACGCTAACGCCCGAGGGGCGACTGAAGCTTTCTTT
.	TRBV27	TRBJ2-1	.	15	CASRGTVSSYNEQFF	TGTGCCAGCAGGGGGACGGTGAGCTCCTACAATGAGCAGTTCTTC